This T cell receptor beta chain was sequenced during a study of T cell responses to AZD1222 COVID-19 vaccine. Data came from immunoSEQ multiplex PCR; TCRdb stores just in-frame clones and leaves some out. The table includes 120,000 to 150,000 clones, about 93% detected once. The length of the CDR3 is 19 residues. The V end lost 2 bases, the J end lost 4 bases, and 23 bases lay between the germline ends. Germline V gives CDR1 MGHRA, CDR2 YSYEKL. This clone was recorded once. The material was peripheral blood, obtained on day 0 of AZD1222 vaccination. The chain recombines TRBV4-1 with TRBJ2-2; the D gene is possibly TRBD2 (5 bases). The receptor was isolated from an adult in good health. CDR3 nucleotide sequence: TGCGCCAGCAGCCAAATTCCCGGTGGGTTCAAGGGAGTCACCGGGGAGCTGTTTTTT. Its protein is CASSQIPGGFKGVTGELFF.